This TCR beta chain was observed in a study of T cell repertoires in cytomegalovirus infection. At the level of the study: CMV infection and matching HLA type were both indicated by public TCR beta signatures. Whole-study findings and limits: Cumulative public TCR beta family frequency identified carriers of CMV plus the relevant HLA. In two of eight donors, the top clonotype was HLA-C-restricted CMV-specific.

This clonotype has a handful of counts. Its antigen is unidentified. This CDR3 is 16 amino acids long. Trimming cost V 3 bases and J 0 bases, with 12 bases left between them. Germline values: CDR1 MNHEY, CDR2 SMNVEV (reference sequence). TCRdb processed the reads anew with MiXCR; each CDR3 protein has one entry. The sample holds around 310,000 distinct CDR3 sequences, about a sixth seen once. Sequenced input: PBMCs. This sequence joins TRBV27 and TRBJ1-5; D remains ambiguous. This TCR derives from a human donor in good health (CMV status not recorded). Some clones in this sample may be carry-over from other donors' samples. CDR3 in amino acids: CASSLKGTYSNQPQHF. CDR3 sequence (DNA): TGTGCCAGCAGTTTGAAGGGAACTTATAGCAATCAGCCCCAGCATTTT.